The T cell receptor beta chain under discussion was sequenced for a study of CD8 T cells in ankylosing spondylitis. TCRdb independently ran MiXCR on the 5' RACE reads; one entry per CDR3 protein. In the table there are 300,000 to 400,000 distinct CDR3 sequences, around 15% of which are singletons. This clonotype was counted a single time. Its antigen is undetermined. Broader study findings: In ankylosing spondylitis blood, a motif of roughly eight highly homologous TCR beta variants appeared characteristic.

Material: blood, either unsorted or a sorted T cell fraction (not recorded which). This TCR was recovered from a male donor with ankylosing spondylitis or in good health (not recorded which).

Here the CDR3 reads CASSEDQRTLSGANVLTF. For the CDR3, the DNA is TGTGCCAGCAGTGAAGACCAGCGTACCCTCTCTGGGGCCAACGTCCTGACTTTC. The chain recombines TRBV25-1 with TRBJ2-6, with unresolved D. Between the trimmed V and J ends, which lost 2 bases and 0 bases, there was a span of 14 bases. CDR1 and CDR2 (germline): MGHDK, SYGVNS. This CDR3 spans 18 amino acids.